This entry lists 25 T cell receptor beta chains sequenced from one sample in a study of T-cell reconstitution after alpha-beta-depleted transplantation in children. Preparing the TCRbeta library involved the use of unique molecular identifiers. TCRdb reprocessed the PCR reads with MiXCR, giving one entry per CDR3 protein. In the table there are under 300,000 distinct CDR3 sequences, around 9.7% of which are singletons. Material: PBMCs from the stem cell graft donor, obtained from the stem cell graft. These receptors all stem from a human donor who donated a stem cell graft to a child with SCID.

This clonotype was counted at least ten times. The chain recombines TRBV7-8 with TRBJ2-3; D unclear. The CDR3 consists of 13 residues. The germline CDR1 and CDR2 sequences are SGHVS and FQNEAQ. Between the trimmed V and J ends, which lost 5 bases and 7 bases, there was a span of 13 bases. The CDR3: CASSDRMRNTQYF. The CDR3 nucleotides read TGTGCCAGCAGCGACCGAATGAGGAATACGCAGTATTTT.

This clonotype was recorded many times. The chain has TRBV12-3 or TRBV12-4 and TRBJ2-2; 11 nucleotides align to TRBD1. Losses at the gene ends were 6 bases for V and 4 bases for J; bases not matched to a gene: 4. This CDR3 has 15 residues. The CDR3 region has the DNA TGTGCCAGCAGAGCCGGGACAGGGGGCACCGGGGAGCTGTTTTTT. It is translated as CASRAGTGGTGELFF.

This clonotype occurred many times. The chain couples TRBV7-2 to TRBJ2-4; 7 bases map to TRBD2. Germline V gene lookup returns CDR1 SGHTA and CDR2 FQGNSA. After removal of 5 bases from V and 6 bases from J, the junction contained 7 bases not matched to a gene. The CDR3 has 14 amino acids. CDR3 coding DNA: TGTGCCAGCAGCGCCTCCTGGGGGGGAAACATTCAGTACTTC. Amino acid sequence: CASSASWGGNIQYF. The full variable domain, completed using reference TRBV7-2 and TRBJ2-4, is GAGVSQSPSNKVTEKGKDVELRCDPISGHTALYWYRQSLGQGLEFLIYFQGNSAPDKSGLPSDRFSAERTGGSVSTLTIQRTQQEDSAVYLCASSASWGGNIQYFGAGTRLSVL.

This clonotype was counted a few times. V is TRBV6-1 and J is TRBJ2-7; the match to TRBD1 covers 8 bases. Germline V gene lookup returns CDR1 MNHNS and CDR2 SASEGT. Trimming at V came to 6 bases and at J to 7 bases, leaving 11 bases not matched to a gene. The CDR3 sequence is 14 residues long. CDR3 bases: TGTGCCAGCAGGAAAGCCGGGACAGGCTCTGAGCAGTACTTC. Protein: CASRKAGTGSEQYF.

CDR3 sequence (DNA): TGTGCCAGCAGCCCCGTGGACAGGTGGGAAGAGGAAAAACTGTTTTTT. Translation gives CASSPVDRWEEEKLFF. This chain links TRBV7-9 with TRBJ1-4; TRBD1 aligns across 7 bases. This CDR3 has 16 residues. CDR1 and CDR2 (germline): SEHNR, FQNEAQ (reference sequence). V trimming: 5 bases; J trimming: 8 bases; junction bases outside the gene matches: 14. Filled out from reference TRBV7-9 and TRBJ1-4, the complete variable domain reads DTGVSQNPRHKITKRGQNVTFRCDPISEHNRLYWYRQTLGQGPEFLTYFQNEAQLEKSRLLSDRFSAERPKGSFSTLEIQRTEQGDSAMYLCASSPVDRWEEEKLFFGSGTQLSVL.

This clonotype was seen many times. V and J are TRBV7-8 and TRBJ1-4; possibly TRBD1 for D (6 bases). The CDR3 is made up of 14 amino acids. V dropped 3 bases and J dropped 4 bases, with 9 bases sitting between them. Germline V gene sequence: CDR1 SGHVS, CDR2 FQNEAQ. CDR3 in amino acids: CASSFSGVNEKLFF. The CDR3 bases are TGTGCCAGCAGCTTCTCAGGGGTTAATGAAAAACTGTTTTTT.

The rearrangement joins TRBV19 to TRBJ1-5; no definite D call. The CDR3 spans 15 residues. Trimming took 6 bases from V and 2 from J, leaving 14 bases between them. Germline V gives CDR1 LNHDA, CDR2 SQIVND (reference sequence). CDR3 nucleotide sequence: TGTGCCAGTAGCTCAGGCGATATCGGCAATCAGCCCCAGCATTTT. Translated, it gives CASSSGDIGNQPQHF.

This clonotype was found many times. The genes are TRBV5-1 and TRBJ1-1; TRBD1 might be the D (5 bases). The CDR3 runs 14 residues. Per the germline V gene, CDR1 is SGHRS and CDR2 is YFSETQ. The V and J ends lost 0 bases and 6 bases respectively, with 12 bases between them. The CDR3 DNA follows: TGCGCCAGCAGCTTGGCCGCGGGACCTTCTGAAGCTTTCTTT. Protein product: CASSLAAGPSEAFF. Full variable domain (missing parts from reference TRBV5-1 and TRBJ1-1): KAGVTQTPRYLIKTRGQQVTLSCSPISGHRSVSWYQQTPGQGLQFLFEYFSETQRNKGNFPGRFSGRQFSNSRSEMNVSTLELGDSALYLCASSLAAGPSEAFFGQGTRLTVV.

The chain carries TRBV5-5 and TRBJ1-6; 10 nucleotides line up with TRBD1. After removal of 0 bases from V and 9 bases from J, the junction contained 3 bases not matched to a gene. The length of the CDR3 is 15 residues. Germline V CDR1 and CDR2: SGHKS, YYEKEE (reference sequence). This chain's CDR3 is CASSLETGGGSPLHF. The CDR3, as DNA: TGTGCCAGCAGCTTGGAGACAGGGGGCGGTTCACCCCTCCACTTT.

This clonotype has ten or more counts. The V gene is TRBV4-1, the J gene TRBJ2-3, with D unclear. The CDR3 length is 16 residues. From germline, CDR1 is MGHRA and CDR2 YSYEKL. Trimming took 0 bases from V and 0 from J, leaving 10 bases between them. The DNA for the CDR3 is TGCGCCAGCAGCCAAGAATTCCCGGCCAGCACAGATACGCAGTATTTT. Translation gives CASSQEFPASTDTQYF.

This clonotype has a count of ten or more. The J gene is TRBJ1-2, the V gene TRBV5-1, with 7 bases lining up with TRBD1. Germline V gene data show CDR1 as SGHRS and CDR2 as YFSETQ. V lost 3 bases and J lost 5; bases outside the gene matches: 7. This CDR3 comprises 14 residues. The CDR3 sequence: CASSSSGTEYGYTF. In nucleotides, the CDR3 is TGCGCCAGCAGCTCCTCCGGGACAGAATATGGCTACACCTTC.

This clonotype has at least ten counts. J is TRBJ2-7 and V is TRBV4-3, with D maybe TRBD1 (5 bases). CDR3 length: 15 amino acids. Per germline, CDR1 LGHNA and CDR2 YSLEER. V lost 1 base and J 3 bases, leaving 13 bases between the germline ends. The CDR3 is CASSQVPDSRYEQYF. Here the CDR3 DNA reads TGCGCCAGCAGCCAAGTTCCCGACAGCCGCTACGAGCAGTACTTC.

About this clonotype itself: A junction end diverges from the germline sequence, so it may reflect a read error. V usage is TRBV20-1 and J usage is TRBJ1-5; D possibly corresponds to TRBD1 (5 bases). The germline gives CDR1 DFQATT, CDR2 SNEGSKA (reference sequence). The CDR3 is made up of 12 amino acids. CDR3 DNA sequence: TGCAGTGCTGGGACCGGGAACCAGCCCCATCATTTT. It codes for CSAGTGNQPHHF.

This clonotype was seen ten or more times. V and J are TRBV5-1 and TRBJ1-2; D is perhaps TRBD1 (6 bases). Trimming took off 7 bases at V and 2 bases at J, with 9 bases between the two ends. CDR3 length: 12 residues. The V gene's germline CDR1 is SGHRS and CDR2 YFSETQ. The CDR3 reads CASSDRNYGYTF. The CDR3 DNA is TGCGCCAGCTCTGACAGGAACTATGGCTACACCTTC.

This clonotype was seen ten or more times. The rearrangement joins TRBV27 to TRBJ1-2; a possible D gene is TRBD1 (6 bases). This CDR3 is 17 amino acids long. CDR1 is MNHEY, CDR2 SMNVEV, per germline (reference sequence). The ends were cut back, 7 bases at V and 4 bases at J, with 25 bases in the middle. CDR3 sequence reads: CASTTSQERGLAYGYTF. In DNA, the CDR3 is TGTGCCAGCACCACCAGTCAGGAGAGGGGGTTGGCCTATGGCTACACCTTC.

This clonotype was observed many times. Sequence at one end of the junction differs from germline and may be a read error. J is TRBJ1-1 and V is TRBV5-6; no clear D gene. The CDR3 sequence is 12 residues long. Germline-derived CDR1 and CDR2 are SGHDT and YYEEEE. This CDR3 is CASSLVGSEWGF. For the CDR3, the DNA is TGTGCCAGCAGCTTGGTAGGGTCGGAGTGGGGATTT.

This clonotype was recorded many times. The rearrangement uses TRBV5-6 and TRBJ2-1, with D hard to call. Germline lookup yields CDR1 SGHDT and CDR2 YYEEEE. The V and J ends lost 1 base and 8 bases respectively, with 13 bases between them. This CDR3 region has 14 residues. The chain's CDR3 is CASSLTVHTYEQFF. In nucleotides, the CDR3 is TGTGCCAGCAGCTTGACCGTCCATACCTATGAGCAGTTCTTC.

This clonotype came up many times. The chain uses TRBV5-1 and TRBJ1-6; TRBD1 might be the D (5 bases). The CDR3 covers 13 residues. Germline V gene data show CDR1 as SGHRS and CDR2 as YFSETQ. The ends were cut back, 5 bases at V and 9 bases at J, with 12 bases in the middle. In nucleotides, the CDR3 is TGCGCCAGCAGTCGACAGATAAGTTCACCCCTCCACTTT. Residues: CASSRQISSPLHF.

There are many counts of this clonotype. The V gene is TRBV3-1, the J gene TRBJ2-1; 10 nucleotides line up with TRBD1. The CDR3 extends over 15 amino acids. Germline V gene lookup returns CDR1 LGHDT and CDR2 YNNKEL (reference sequence). V lost 5 bases and J lost 4; bases outside the gene matches: 5. CDR3 nucleotide sequence: TGTGCCAGCAGCAACCCGGGACAGGGGTACAATGAGCAGTTCTTC. Encoded protein: CASSNPGQGYNEQFF.

This clonotype was seen ten or more times. The rearrangement joins TRBV12-3 or TRBV12-4 to TRBJ2-4; 7 bases agree with TRBD1. The CDR3 runs 14 residues. J gave up 1 base and V 6 bases, and 3 bases lay outside the gene matches. DNA of the CDR3: TGTGCCAGCAGAGAGACAGGGGCCAAAAACATTCAGTACTTC. Translation gives CASRETGAKNIQYF.

This clonotype was counted ten times or more. V gene TRBV12-3 or TRBV12-4 combines with J gene TRBJ1-5, with D unclear. This CDR3 region has 14 residues. V lost 6 bases to trimming and J lost 4 bases, with 13 bases between them. The CDR3 loop reads CASRPSLGNQPQHF. The CDR3 DNA sequence: TGTGCCAGCAGACCGTCCTTGGGGAATCAGCCCCAGCATTTT.

This clonotype was seen repeatedly, ten times or more. The CDR3 DNA follows: TGTGCCAGCAGCTCACAGGGACCGTTGAATAATTCACCCCTCCACTTT. This translates into CASSSQGPLNNSPLHF. V gene TRBV7-2 combines with J gene TRBJ1-6; D may be TRBD1 (6 bases). Trimming pared 4 bases from V and 5 bases from J, leaving 15 bases between. This CDR3 has 16 residues. CDR1 and CDR2 from the germline V gene are SGHTA and FQGNSA.

There are many counts of this clonotype. The chain has TRBV20-1 and TRBJ1-4; 8 bases fit TRBD1. CDR3 length: 19 amino acids. The V and J ends lost 2 bases and 2 bases, in that order; junction bases with no gene match: 16. CDR1 DFQATT and CDR2 SNEGSKA come from the germline V gene (reference sequence). The CDR3 DNA follows: TGCAGTGCTAGAAGGGGGGGCCCCAGGGGGCTGGAGACTAATGAAAAACTGTTTTTT. It encodes CSARRGGPRGLETNEKLFF.

This clonotype was seen ten or more times. The J gene is TRBJ2-7, the V gene TRBV5-1; TRBD2 is a possible D gene (6 bases). This CDR3 has 15 residues. The germline CDR1 and CDR2 sequences are SGHRS and YFSETQ. V was clipped by 0 bases and J by 2 bases, with 12 bases between them. The CDR3: CASSLDGGTTYEQYF. The DNA for the CDR3 is TGCGCCAGCAGCTTGGATGGGGGGACGACCTACGAGCAGTACTTC.

The table lists this clonotype with many counts. The chain carries TRBV27 and TRBJ1-2; the D is unclear. Between the trimmed V and J ends, which lost 3 bases and 4 bases, there was a span of 12 bases. This CDR3 contains 14 residues. CDR1 MNHEY and CDR2 SMNVEV come from the germline V gene (reference sequence). The CDR3 loop is CASSFGGFTYGYTF. The CDR3 nucleotides are TGTGCCAGCAGTTTTGGTGGATTTACCTATGGCTACACCTTC.